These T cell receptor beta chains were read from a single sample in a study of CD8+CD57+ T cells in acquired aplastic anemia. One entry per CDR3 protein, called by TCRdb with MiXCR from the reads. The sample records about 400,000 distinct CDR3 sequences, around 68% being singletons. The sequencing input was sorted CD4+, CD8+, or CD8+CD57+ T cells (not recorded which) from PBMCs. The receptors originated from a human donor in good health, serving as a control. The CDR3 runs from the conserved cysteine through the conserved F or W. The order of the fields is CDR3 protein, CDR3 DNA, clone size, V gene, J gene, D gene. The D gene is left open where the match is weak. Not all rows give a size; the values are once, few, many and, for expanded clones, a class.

CDR3aa: CASSLEGSDEQYF
CDR3nt: TGTGCCAGCAGCTTAGAGGGCAGCGACGAGCAGTACTTC
abundance: NA
v_gene: TRBV7-8
j_gene: TRBJ2-7
d_gene: NA

CDR3aa: CASNHRQATEAFF
CDR3nt: TGTGCCAGCAACCATCGACAGGCCACTGAAGCTTTCTTT
abundance: few
v_gene: TRBV6-5
j_gene: TRBJ1-1
d_gene: NA

CDR3aa: CASSDDRVRNQPQHF
CDR3nt: TGTGCCAGCAGTGATGATCGTGTTCGCAATCAGCCCCAGCATTTT
abundance: once
v_gene: TRBV11-1
j_gene: TRBJ1-5
d_gene: NA

CDR3aa: CASSESAVAYGYTF
CDR3nt: TGTGCCAGCAGTGAATCGGCCGTCGCCTATGGCTACACCTTC
abundance: once
v_gene: TRBV6-5
j_gene: TRBJ1-2
d_gene: NA

CDR3aa: CASSREDRYEQYF
CDR3nt: TGTGCCAGCAGTCGAGAGGACAGATACGAGCAGTACTTC
abundance: NA
v_gene: TRBV6-5
j_gene: TRBJ2-7
d_gene: NA

CDR3aa: CASFGPVIELFF
CDR3nt: TGTGCCAGCTTCGGACCCGTTATAGAACTGTTTTTT
abundance: NA
v_gene: TRBV7-6
j_gene: TRBJ1-4
d_gene: NA

CDR3aa: CASSPSPGTGAYETF
CDR3nt: TGTGCCAGCAGCCCCAGCCCGGGGACAGGGGCCTACGAGACCTTC
abundance: NA
v_gene: TRBV7-2
j_gene: TRBJ1-2
d_gene: TRBD1

CDR3aa: CSARGTARGELFF
CDR3nt: TGCAGTGCTAGAGGGACAGCACGGGGAGAGCTGTTTTTT
abundance: many
v_gene: TRBV20-1
j_gene: TRBJ1-4
d_gene: NA

CDR3aa: CATSTVPGDEQYF
CDR3nt: TGTGCCACCAGCACAGTGCCCGGGGACGAGCAGTACTTC
abundance: NA
v_gene: TRBV7-3
j_gene: TRBJ2-7
d_gene: NA

CDR3aa: CSVVGGEEPDTQYF
CDR3nt: TGCAGCGTTGTAGGAGGGGAGGAACCAGATACGCAGTATTTT
abundance: many
v_gene: TRBV29-1
j_gene: TRBJ2-3
d_gene: NA

CDR3aa: CASSLDQVHPLEQYF
CDR3nt: TGTGCCAGCAGCTTGGATCAGGTTCATCCTCTCGAGCAGTACTTC
abundance: once
v_gene: TRBV5-5
j_gene: TRBJ2-7
d_gene: NA

CDR3aa: CASSLVVKRASYEQYF
CDR3nt: TGTGCCAGCAGCCTGGTAGTAAAGAGAGCCTCCTACGAGCAGTACTTC
abundance: NA
v_gene: TRBV5-1
j_gene: TRBJ2-7
d_gene: NA

CDR3aa: CASSLSRDSLQFF
CDR3nt: TGTGCCAGCAGCCTGAGCAGGGACAGCCTGCAGTTCTTC
abundance: many
v_gene: TRBV12-3/TRBV12-4
j_gene: TRBJ2-1
d_gene: TRBD1

CDR3aa: CSVTGLAGNGYTF
CDR3nt: TGCAGCGTGACGGGACTAGCGGGGAATGGCTACACCTTC
abundance: NA
v_gene: TRBV29-1
j_gene: TRBJ1-2
d_gene: NA

CDR3aa: CASSFAFGGAQETQYF
CDR3nt: TGTGCTAGCAGCTTCGCGTTCGGGGGGGCACAGGAGACCCAGTACTTC
abundance: NA
v_gene: TRBV7-2
j_gene: TRBJ2-5
d_gene: TRBD2